The entry that follows covers one T cell receptor beta chain sequence. Its antigen remains unidentified. No much larger clone exists at a distance of one base, and base qualities are not known. This specimen includes other DNA sequences encoding the same CDR3. Including cysteine and phenylalanine, the CDR3 has 13 amino acids. Left in the record is the CDR3 DNA by itself, 39 bases read in frame from the first base. CDR1 and CDR2 are read off the germline V gene as SQVTM and ANQGSEA. These data originate in a study of T cell responses to AZD1222 COVID-19 vaccine (dated by TCRdb to about 2021). Looking at the study overall: AZD1222 recipients given second doses at about 4 weeks or at about 12 weeks were pooled, since spike-specific TCR depth and breadth were not found to differ between the two schedules. A total of over 230 trial participants underwent TCR sequencing, of whom 200 to 220 received two doses of AZD1222 and 26 received two doses of the MenACWY control vaccine. Trial participants were enrolled by age into subgroups of 18-55, 56-69 and 70-plus years, and roughly 150, 30 and 60 TCR-sequenced participants, respectively, were included in these subgroups. The study at large found these results: After two AZD1222 doses, spike-specific TCR breadth and depth were significantly higher than at day 0 and than in MenACWY recipients. In the small 56-69-year group, the increase in depth fell short of significance, most likely because of low power. No day 14 peak-response samples were available, so repertoires were characterized only after the peak T cell response. Conclusions about previously exposed vaccinees were limited because only a handful of AZD1222 recipients were SARS-CoV-2 seropositive at baseline. Vaccine-associated CD4 TCRs spanned the whole spike protein, with dominant responses in regions 160-218 and 743-854. Nearly half of unique spike-specific TCRs reportedly recognized epitopes outside regions mutated in the B.1.351 and B.1.1.7 variants. Participants were mostly white British and included more females than males, and it was suggested by the authors that clonal diversity may have been underestimated.

The time point tag for this specimen amounts to: baseline before first vaccination. Samples from vaccinated people were obtained from the UK trials COV001 and COV002, which included a single-blind randomized controlled phase 2/3 trial of AZD1222 (ChAdOx1 nCoV-19) in healthy adults. Trial participant PBMC samples were collected at day 0 and day 28 after the second dose for TCRbeta chain sequencing. The CDR3 regions of human TCRbeta chains were analyzed by immunosequencing. Processing in the source paper ran as follows. TCRs in the repertoires were matched against a reference library of SARS-CoV-2-specific TCRs that had been generated with the MIRA antigen-specificity platform. Breadth meant the fraction of unique TCRs that were SARS-CoV-2-associated, whereas depth meant the fraction of total T cells that were SARS-CoV-2-associated. Using the MIRA data, every spike-specific TCR was mapped to the spike region that the TCR reacted to and assigned to either a CD4 or a CD8 class. Log10-transformed breadth and depth values were compared by one-way ANOVA with Sidak's multiple comparisons tests. Not all clones reach the TCRdb copy of this immuneACCESS table, which keeps in-frame sequences only. Checked studies attribute under half of the gap to unresolved V genes and leave the rest unexplained. The DNA was the basis for D and trimming; V, J and clone size are from that table. Counted in this sample were about 120,000 clones; more than 80% of them appeared once. Together, the top ten hold around 3.1% of the sample.

The source was peripheral blood, collected on day 0 of AZD1222 vaccination. This chain is built from TRBV29-1 and TRBJ2-3, with the D call perhaps TRBD1 or TRBD2, as 5 bases match in each case. This sequence was found in an adult in good health. The CDR3: CSSWGTGTDTQYF. In nucleotides, the sequence is TGCAGTTCGTGGGGGACGGGCACAGATACGCAGTATTTT.